This TCR beta chain was observed in a study of cytomegalovirus exposure and HLA in healthy donors listed by TCRdb under 2017. Broadly, across the study: According to an earlier analysis of 550 to 700 of the donors, some 170 million T cells yielded some 120 million unique TCR beta sequences and 276 Gb of sequence data. An early release that covered approximately 600 HLA-typed donors contained around 300 gigabases of sequencing data and approximately 85 million unique TCR sequences. The genetic ancestry cluster associated with self-reported Caucasian donors included roughly 84% of the 398 genotyped donors. The study aimed to test whether signatures of past pathogen exposure could be identified by cataloging public T cell receptors. Using immunosequencing, the study profiled T cell repertoires from 666 subjects and related those repertoires to cytomegalovirus serostatus. Along with the roughly 670-subject first cohort, a separate validation cohort of over 90 different subjects was used. The study combined high-throughput TCR immunosequencing, statistical association of individual TCRs with disease status, and machine learning to predict cytomegalovirus infection status. A later analysis re-analyzed previously published TCR beta repertoires from roughly 630 donors and added high-resolution HLA genotyping to study TCR occurrence patterns. The later analysis used no new phenotypic data to find candidate immune exposures, relying instead on TCR beta sequences and their occurrence across donors. In an earlier analysis of 500 to 650 of the donors, high-throughput TCR beta sequencing was used to judge whether each TCR beta V gene segment behaved as functional or pseudogenic. Donor age, sex, ethnicity and CMV serostatus were compiled together with the repertoire data. In a later genetic analysis, genome-wide SNP genotypes for about 55% of the 666 donors were used, and that subset was treated as a discovery cohort. Every discovery cohort repertoire had been produced on one sequencing platform. HLA typing included class I and class II loci at four-digit resolution. Typing coverage differed by locus: A, B, C, DRB1 and DQB1 were typed in roughly 620-630 donors, DQA1 in about 500, DPA1 in roughly 590, and DPB1 in 400 to 480. Because of strong linkage in the cohort, a handful of DR-DQ haplotypes were treated as single units for association and clustering. Among 300 to 500 genotyped donors of the cohort, an average of roughly 230,000 unique TCR beta nucleotide sequences was sequenced per donor, of which roughly 17% were non-productive.

The cohort was made up of roughly 670 healthy bone marrow donors. At the time of sampling, every cohort member was nominally healthy, though immune exposures that went unrecorded were likely present. The donor was CMV seronegative and was included in the group of about 350 seronegative cohort members. A peripheral blood sample was provided by each donor, and peripheral blood mononuclear cells were used for TCR beta sequencing. The Qiagen DNeasy Blood Extraction Kit was used to extract genomic DNA from the blood cell samples. After removal of 1 base from V and 5 bases from J, the junction retains 6 bases not matched to a gene. From cysteine to phenylalanine, the CDR3 is 16 amino acids long. The kept DNA is CDR3 alone, 48 bases in frame from the first base. The full study reports these points: In a later genetic analysis, fewer N-insertions in productive TCRs were reported among donors in an Asian-associated ancestry cluster than the approximately 710-donor mean. The presence/absence analyses assumed that sequencing depth was roughly uniform across donors, and that assumption may not be true. Cytomegalovirus status was reported to be diagnosed by the classifier with high specificity and sensitivity in both the original and validation cohorts. Most TCR sequences were seen in very few donors, while some public TCRs were found in many individuals. Because HLA typing was missing for some donors at each locus, association tests included only the typed subset. According to a later analysis, TCR association rates differed among HLA loci, with DRB1 alleles showing the most associated TCRs and HLA-C alleles showing the fewest. Because the 87-base-pair reads could not distinguish some IMGT-functional V segments, including TRBV6-2 and TRBV6-3, those segments were excluded. When HLA alleles, especially DR and DQ, strongly co-occurred, TCR associations were difficult to assign to individual alleles. Compared with equally common non-associated chains, HLA-associated TCR beta chains in a later analysis were more clonally expanded and had lower generation probabilities. It was suggested by the authors that the approach could potentially be generalized to other disease states and immunological phenotypes. Correlated functional status among segregating V segments might be attributable to linkage disequilibrium, but an unknown experimental factor could not be ruled out. A further reported finding was that TCR beta sequences accurately predicted the HLA-A and HLA-B alleles for most subjects in the first cohort. The sequencing pipeline was judged likely to have produced a cluster of highly shared sequence variants as a technical artifact. Three of the identified cytomegalovirus-associated TCR beta chains were confirmed in vitro to be specific for cytomegalovirus antigens. CMV serostatus was the only immune exposure information available for the cohort. An association between a missense DCLRE1C variant and V-gene and J-gene trimming of TCR beta chains was found in a later genetic analysis and replicated in an independent cohort. The study listed over 150 TCR beta chains as associated with cytomegalovirus. Because counts were too low, about 17 rarely observed V segments, including chromosome 9 orphons, were excluded from the earlier analysis of 587 of the donors. In this cohort, only TCR beta chains were sequenced, and detectable features were limited by the absence of alpha or paired-chain data. Several of the top co-occurrence clusters appeared to be linked to parvovirus B19, influenza, CMV and Epstein-Barr virus, according to a later analysis. Broadly in line with IMGT annotations, most TCR beta V segments showed up in productive rearrangements about 87% or about 30% of the time in an earlier analysis of 450 to 750 of the donors. A later analysis found that most CMV-associated TCR beta chains appeared HLA-restricted, with HLA associations seemingly driven largely by CMV exposure. A later analysis associated about 17,000 TCR beta sequences with specific HLA alleles at a false discovery rate of 0.05.

This clone turned up a few times. Its target antigen remains unknown. No quality values exist for individual bases; no much larger clone is one base distant. Preparation of the library involved the immunoSEQ multiplex PCR assay. A mixture of 60 forward primers for TCR Vbeta segments and 13 reverse primers for TCR Jbeta segments was used in the multiplex PCR. The CDR3 region of rearranged TCR beta genes was amplified from genomic DNA by a multiplex PCR assay. The amplified TCR beta libraries were sequenced on the Illumina HiSeq System as 87-base-pair reads. The study's processing was this. Across the 600 to 700 repertoires, a later analysis counted roughly 84 million unique TCR beta chains, 9 million to 14 million of which were shared by at least two donors. A nearest-neighbor algorithm error-corrected the raw reads and collapsed the reads into unique sequences, merging closely related sequences to remove PCR and sequencing errors. Alignment of CDR3 sequences to IMGT reference sequences was used to assign V, D and J gene segments. For a sequence to be retained, a match of at least six nucleotides was required to both a V gene segment and a J gene segment. A rearrangement counted as productive if the CDR3 had no stop codons and remained in frame with V and J, and every other rearrangement counted as non-productive. CDR3 was defined according to IMGT convention as the region running from the second conserved V-encoded cysteine to the conserved J-encoded phenylalanine. The earlier analysis of 587 of the donors excluded sequences that lacked an unambiguous match to a single V gene segment. In an earlier analysis of approximately 590 of the donors, a V segment was called functional when productive rearrangements were above 56.7%, and segregating when the standard deviation between donors exceeded 5%. To diagnose cytomegalovirus status from the catalog of TCR beta chain sequences, a statistical classification framework was built. In a later analysis, TCR nucleotide sequences were compared against IMGT/GENE-DB human TR gene sequences so that V and J genes could be assigned. The TCRdist pipeline was used in a later analysis to assign CDR3 sequences and most-parsimonious VDJ recombination scenarios. In a later analysis, each TCR beta chain was defined by its CDR3 amino acid sequence together with its V-gene family, and reads without a unique V-gene family were excluded. To address suspected cross-contamination and a sequencing artifact, a later analysis removed 592 highly shared, low-generation-probability nucleotide sequences. A later analysis calculated a clonal expansion index for each public chain from normalized within-repertoire ranks of inferred template counts. Generation probabilities in a later analysis came from a VDJ recombination model fitted to out-of-frame rearrangements, and those results were checked against IGoR. Hypergeometric tests were used in a later analysis to score TCR-TCR, TCR-HLA and TCR-CMV co-occurrence, with a repertoire-size bias correction applied to the TCR pairs. False discovery rates were estimated in a later analysis by permuting HLA or CMV assignments 20 times. In a later analysis, co-occurring TCRs were grouped using DBSCAN, with TCRdist sequence similarity added in when clustering inside HLA-allele-positive subsets. Co-occurrence clustering excluded repertoires with fewer than 30,000 or more than 120,000 public chains, plus five with anomalous nucleotide sharing. TCRdb retrieved this table from immuneACCESS and kept in-frame rearrangements only. Not all clones are present; in checked studies, unresolved V genes account for under half, and no reason is known for the remainder. From that table come the V and J calls and clone size; the DNA was used to work out D and trimming. Across this sample there are some 200,000 clones, with under 85% seen only once. The ten biggest clones cover 1.6% of the sample.

The sequence came from a man aged 50 to 60 in good health and CMV-seronegative. The V and J segments used are TRBV6-7 and TRBJ1-4; 8 bases in the middle match TRBD1. TRBV6-7 is reported as an ORF; its role is uncertain. Sequenced sample: PBMCs. The CDR3 reads as follows: CASSYYPGQVNEKLFF. The DNA reads as follows: TGTGCCAGCAGTTACTATCCGGGACAGGTCAATGAAAAACTGTTTTTT.